The TCR beta chain under discussion was sequenced for a study of blood T cell repertoires in COVID-19. Repertoires were generated with immunoSEQ multiplex PCR, while TCRdb's copy carries only in-frame clones and drops some. The data hold more than 200,000 clones, with 86% observed a single time. This CDR3 spans 14 amino acids. Germline CDR1 and CDR2: WNHNN and SYGVQD (reference sequence). Trimming left V 3 bases short and J 6 bases short, with 11 bases between. The chain couples TRBV10-1 to TRBJ2-2; D is undetermined. Sample: peripheral blood. The TCR was taken from a man in his forties or fifties with COVID-19, enrolled during active disease. CDR3 sequence reads: CASSEDSTAGELFF. CDR3 bases: TGCGCCAGCAGTGAAGACTCAACGGCCGGGGAGCTGTTTTTT.